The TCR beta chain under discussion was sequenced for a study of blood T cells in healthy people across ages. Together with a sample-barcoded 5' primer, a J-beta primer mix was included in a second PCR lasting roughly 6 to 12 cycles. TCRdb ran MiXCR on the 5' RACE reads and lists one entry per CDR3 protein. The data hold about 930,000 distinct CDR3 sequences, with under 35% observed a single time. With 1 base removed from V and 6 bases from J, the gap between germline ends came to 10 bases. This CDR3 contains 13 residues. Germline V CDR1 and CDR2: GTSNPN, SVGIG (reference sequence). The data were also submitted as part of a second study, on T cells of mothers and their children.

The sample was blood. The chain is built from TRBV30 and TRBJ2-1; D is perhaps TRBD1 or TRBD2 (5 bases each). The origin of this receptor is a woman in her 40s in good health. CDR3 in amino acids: CAWSAAGANEQFF. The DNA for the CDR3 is TGTGCCTGGAGTGCCGCCGGGGCCAATGAGCAGTTCTTC.